This T cell receptor (beta chain) comes out of a study of blood T cell repertoires in COVID-19. Overall study context: Spain, Italy and the United States supplied samples that represented acute and convalescent COVID-19. Sources were T cells, B-cell-depleted T cells, or PBMCs; the material itself was cDNA or gDNA.

The table came from immunoSEQ multiplex PCR; TCRdb's copy has only in-frame clones and leaves some out. The table lists 200,000 to 300,000 clones, approximately 85% of them singletons. The CDR3 is 14 residues long. Trimming took 3 bases from V and 6 from J; bases not matched to a gene: 5. CDR1 and CDR2 (germline): SGDLS, YYNGEE. Participants' own reports of clinical history determined their cohort assignment. The sequence was obtained from a woman between 45 and 60 years old with acute COVID-19. The material sequenced was PBMCs or T cells enriched from blood (not recorded which). The chain links TRBV9 to TRBJ1-5; 8 bases match TRBD1. The DNA of the CDR3 is TGTGCCAGCAGCGCTACAGGGGGGGGTCAGCCCCAGCATTTT. This gives the protein CASSATGGGQPQHF.